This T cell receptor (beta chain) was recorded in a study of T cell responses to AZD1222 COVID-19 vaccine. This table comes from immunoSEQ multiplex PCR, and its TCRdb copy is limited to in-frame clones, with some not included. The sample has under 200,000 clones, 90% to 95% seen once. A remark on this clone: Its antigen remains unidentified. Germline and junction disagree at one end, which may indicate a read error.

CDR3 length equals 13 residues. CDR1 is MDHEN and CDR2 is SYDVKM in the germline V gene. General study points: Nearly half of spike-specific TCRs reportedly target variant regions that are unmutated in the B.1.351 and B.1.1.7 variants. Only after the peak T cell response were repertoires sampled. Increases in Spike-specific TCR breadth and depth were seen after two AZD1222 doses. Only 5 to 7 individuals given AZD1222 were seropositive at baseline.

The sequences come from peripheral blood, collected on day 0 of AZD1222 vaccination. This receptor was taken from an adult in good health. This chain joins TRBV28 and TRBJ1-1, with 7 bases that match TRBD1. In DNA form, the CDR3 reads TGTGCCAGCAGTTTAGAGGGGGCCTCCAAAGGGGACTTT. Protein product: CASSLEGASKGDF.